The count of the clone carrying this T cell receptor beta chain is one. Trimming took off 2 bases at V and 3 bases at J, with 5 bases between the two ends. The germline CDR1 and CDR2 sequences are SGHDN and FVKESK. This CDR3 has 12 residues. The method was immunoSEQ multiplex PCR; TCRdb's version includes in-frame clones alone and lacks a portion of them. The repertoire holds 85,000 to 130,000 clones, with approximately 78% as singletons. The data were taken from a study of T cell clones after liver transplantation. Study in general: A pre-transplant mixed lymphocyte reaction with TCRbeta sequencing defined graft-donor-reactive clones followed in post-transplant blood.

Sorting of unstimulated PBMCs yielded separate CD3+CD4+ and CD3+CD8+ fractions. The V call is TRBV14, the J call TRBJ2-7, with no clear D. The sample here was CD4+ T cells from blood, taken before liver transplant. The receptor was derived from a human donor who received a liver transplant. The CDR3 protein is CASSQIVYEQYF. The CDR3 nucleotides are TGTGCCAGCAGCCAAATCGTCTACGAGCAGTACTTC.